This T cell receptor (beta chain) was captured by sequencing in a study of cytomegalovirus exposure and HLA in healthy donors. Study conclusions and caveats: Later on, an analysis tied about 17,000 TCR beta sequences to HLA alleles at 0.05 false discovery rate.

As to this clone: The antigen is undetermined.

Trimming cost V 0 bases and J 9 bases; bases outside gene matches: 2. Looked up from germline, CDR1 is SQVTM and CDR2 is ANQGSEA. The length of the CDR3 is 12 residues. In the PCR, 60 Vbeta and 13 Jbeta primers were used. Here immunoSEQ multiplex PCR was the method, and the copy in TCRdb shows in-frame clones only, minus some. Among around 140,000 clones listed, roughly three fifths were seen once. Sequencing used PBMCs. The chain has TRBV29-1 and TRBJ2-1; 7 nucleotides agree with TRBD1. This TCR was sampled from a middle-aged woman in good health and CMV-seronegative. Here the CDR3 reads CSVEEGGFEQFF. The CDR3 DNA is TGCAGCGTTGAAGAAGGGGGCTTTGAGCAGTTCTTC.